This TCR beta chain comes out of a study of shared clonotypes between healthy human individuals. Remarks on this clone: One end of the junction varies from germline; a read error may be responsible.

The germline V gene encodes CDR1 LGHNA and CDR2 YNFKEQ. CDR3 length: 18 residues. Clones were read by immunoSEQ multiplex PCR, and TCRdb kept only the in-frame ones, dropping some. The sample records 450,000 to 500,000 clones, 65% to 85% being singletons. The V call is TRBV4-2, the J call TRBJ2-2, with a possible D match to TRBD2 (6 bases). This receptor was identified in a middle-aged woman in good health. Some clones in this sample may be carry-over from other donors' samples. Sequencing was carried out using PBMCs. CDR3 sequence (DNA): TGTACCAGCAGCCAAGATTGGGAGCGGGCGGCCGGGAGCGGGGAGCTGTTTTTT. Residues: CTSSQDWERAAGSGELFF.